The clone carrying this TCR beta chain showed up just once. In the original processing: How many nucleated cells were present was estimated from reference gene primer amplification. This table comes from immunoSEQ multiplex PCR, and its TCRdb copy is limited to in-frame clones, with some not included. V, J and clone size are taken as reported in that table, and D and trimming were inferred from the DNA itself. The data show 60,000 or so clones, around 90% seen once. Germline-derived CDR1 and CDR2 are MNHEY and SVGAGI. This CDR3 has 15 residues. V dropped 0 bases and J dropped 2; count of bases not matched to a gene: 3. The sample belongs to a study of blood T cell repertoires in COVID-19.

This receptor was taken from a man aged 60-69 years with acute or convalescent COVID-19. This chain connects TRBV6-5 to TRBJ1-1, with TRBD1 matching 7 bases. Sequencing was performed on peripheral blood. The CDR3 nucleotides are TGTGCCAGCAGTTACTCGCGGACAGGTAACACTGAAGCTTTCTTT. Its protein is CASSYSRTGNTEAFF.